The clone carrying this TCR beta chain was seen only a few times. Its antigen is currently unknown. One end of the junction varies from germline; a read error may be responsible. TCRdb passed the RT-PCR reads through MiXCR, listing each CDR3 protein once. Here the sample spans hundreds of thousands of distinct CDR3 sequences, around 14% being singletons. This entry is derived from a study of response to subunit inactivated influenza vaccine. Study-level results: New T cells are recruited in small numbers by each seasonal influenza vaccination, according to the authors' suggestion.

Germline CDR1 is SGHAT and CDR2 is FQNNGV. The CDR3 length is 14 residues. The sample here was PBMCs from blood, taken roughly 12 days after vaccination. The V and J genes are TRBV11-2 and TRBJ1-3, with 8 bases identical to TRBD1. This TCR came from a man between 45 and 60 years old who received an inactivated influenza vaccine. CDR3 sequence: CASSLDRGGHTIYF. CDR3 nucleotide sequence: TGTGCCAGCAGCCTAGACAGGGGTGGACACACCATATATTTT. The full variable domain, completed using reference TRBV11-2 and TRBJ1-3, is EAGVAQSPRYKIIEKRQSVAFWCNPISGHATLYWYQQILGQGPKLLIQFQNNGVVDDSQLPKDRFSAERLKGVDSTLKIQPAKLEDSAVYLCASSLDRGGHTIYFGEGSWLTVV.